The 24 T cell receptor beta chains listed next were all sequenced from one sample in a study of cytomegalovirus exposure and HLA in healthy donors. Amplification used 60 Vbeta primers and 13 Jbeta primers. TCRdb's table, derived via immunoSEQ multiplex PCR, lists solely in-frame clones and lacks some. Here the sample spans some 140,000 clones, approximately 79% being singletons. The sample was PBMCs. These receptors all stem from a man between 18 and 35 years old in good health and CMV-seronegative.

V is TRBV7-6 and J is TRBJ1-4; 7 nucleotides align to TRBD1. The CDR3 is 16 residues long. Trimming took 1 base from V and 5 from J; bases not matched to a gene: 7. CDR1 and CDR2 (germline): SGHVS, FNYEAQ. The CDR3 is CASSLGGTALNEKLFF. As DNA, the CDR3 is TGTGCCAGCAGCTTAGGGGGGACAGCACTCAATGAAAAACTGTTTTTT. The full variable domain, its missing parts supplied by reference TRBV7-6 and TRBJ1-4, is GAGVSQSPRYKVTKRGQDVALRCDPISGHVSLYWYRQALGQGPEFLTYFNYEAQQDKSGLPNDRFSAERPEGSISTLTIQRTEQRDSAMYRCASSLGGTALNEKLFFGSGTQLSVL.

This chain uses TRBV4-3 with TRBJ1-6, with unresolved D. Germline V lookup: CDR1 LGHNA, CDR2 YSLEER. CDR3 size: 16 residues. The V gene lost 6 bases and the J gene lost 0 bases, with 12 bases spanning the gap. CDR3 DNA: TGCGCCAGCAGACTAAGCGCGGGCTCCTATAATTCACCCCTCCACTTT. This gives the protein CASRLSAGSYNSPLHF.

This rearrangement joins TRBV21-1 to TRBJ1-6. TRBV21-1 is a known pseudogene. CDR3 length: 15 amino acids. This CDR3 is CASIPPRGNNSPLHF. The CDR3, as DNA: TGTGCCAGCATCCCGCCACGGGGAAATAATTCACCCCTCCACTTT.

The chain joins TRBV6-6 to TRBJ2-7; unclear D gene. V gave up 5 bases and J gave up 2 bases, with 4 bases separating them. CDR3 length: 11 amino acids. Germline V CDR1 and CDR2: MNHNY, SVGAGI (reference sequence). The CDR3 spells CASSPAYEQYF. CDR3 sequence (DNA): TGTGCCAGCAGTCCGGCCTACGAGCAGTACTTC.

The gene calls are TRBV2 and TRBJ1-1; unclear D gene. The length of the CDR3 is 13 residues. V lost 4 bases, J lost 3 bases, and 9 bases lay in between. Germline V gene data show CDR1 as SNHLY and CDR2 as FYNNEI. The CDR3 here is CASSGPQDTEAFF. In nucleotides, the CDR3 is TGTGCCAGCAGTGGGCCTCAAGACACTGAAGCTTTCTTT.

V and J are TRBV30 and TRBJ1-4; D is ambiguous. The CDR3 runs 12 residues. The V gene lost 5 bases and the J gene lost 4 bases, with 8 bases spanning the gap. The V gene's germline CDR1 is GTSNPN and CDR2 SVGIG (reference sequence). In DNA form, the CDR3 reads TGTGCCTGGCAAGCCCTTAATGAAAAACTGTTTTTT. It encodes CAWQALNEKLFF.

On this clone: Germline and junction disagree at one end, which may indicate a read error. This specimen includes other DNA sequences encoding the same CDR3. The chain combines TRBV27 with TRBJ2-2; D may be TRBD2 (6 bases). Germline V gene lookup returns CDR1 MNHEY and CDR2 SMNVEV (reference sequence). This CDR3 spans 15 amino acids. The CDR3 DNA reads TGTGCCAGCACATCGGGAGTTCGGAACACCGGAGAGCTGTTTTTT. Protein product: CASTSGVRNTGELFF.

The chain uses TRBV2 and TRBJ2-7; 7 bases line up with TRBD2. The V and J ends lost 1 base and 2 bases, in that order; junction bases with no gene match: 14. The CDR3 has 18 amino acids. CDR1 and CDR2 (germline): SNHLY, FYNNEI. CDR3 amino acids: CASSEGGGYSLGPYEQYF. The CDR3 nucleotides read TGTGCCAGCAGTGAAGGGGGGGGGTACAGCCTCGGGCCCTACGAGCAGTACTTC. The full variable domain, in which reference TRBV2 and TRBJ2-7 provide the parts outside the CDR3, is EPEVTQTPSHQVTQMGQEVILRCVPISNHLYFYWYRQILGQKVEFLVSFYNNEISEKSEIFDDQFSVERPDGSNFTLKIRSTKLEDSAMYFCASSEGGGYSLGPYEQYFGPGTRLTVT.

This chain joins TRBV7-3 and TRBJ1-2, with 10 bases matching TRBD1. With V trimmed by 5 bases and J by 6 bases, 9 bases remained unmatched. Germline values: CDR1 SGHTA, CDR2 FQGTGA. The CDR3 loop spans 15 amino acids. Written as DNA, the CDR3 is TGTGCCAGCAGCCCCGCCCCGGGACAGGGGAATGGCTACACCTTC. Residues: CASSPAPGQGNGYTF. The whole variable domain, remainder taken from reference TRBV7-3 and TRBJ1-2, is GAGVSQTPSNKVTEKGKYVELRCDPISGHTALYWYRQSLGQGPEFLIYFQGTGAADDSGLPNDRFFAVRPEGSVSTLKIQRTERGDSAVYLCASSPAPGQGNGYTFGSGTRLTVV.

This clone was counted only a few times. This rearrangement joins TRBV10-3 to TRBJ1-3; 9 nucleotides line up with TRBD1. Germline CDR1 reads ENHRY; CDR2 reads SYGVKD. The V segment lost 9 bases and the J segment 2 bases; nucleotides outside the gene matches: 5. The CDR3 runs 14 residues. The chain's CDR3 is CAIGDRETGNTIYF. In nucleotides, the CDR3 is TGTGCCATTGGGGACAGGGAGACTGGAAACACCATATATTTT.

This chain's CDR3 is CASSIGGSKNIQYF. The CDR3 region has the DNA TGTGCCAGCAGCATCGGGGGGTCCAAAAACATTCAGTACTTC. This rearrangement joins TRBV6-5 to TRBJ2-4; TRBD2 aligns across 7 bases. The germline CDR1 and CDR2 sequences are MNHEY and SVGAGI. The CDR3 is 14 residues long. V lost 6 bases and J lost 2; bases outside the gene matches: 4.

J is TRBJ2-5 and V is TRBV5-1, with 7 bases identical to TRBD2. The germline V gene has CDR1 SGHRS and CDR2 YFSETQ. The CDR3 consists of 14 residues. The V gene end was trimmed by 2 bases and the J gene end by 5 bases; junction bases not matched to a gene: 6. CDR3 DNA: TGCGCCAGCAGCTTAAGCTCCGGGAGGGAGACCCAGTACTTC. It encodes CASSLSSGRETQYF.

The J gene is TRBJ1-6, the V gene TRBV6-5; D is perhaps TRBD1 (5 bases). Deletions cut 7 bases from V and 2 bases from J, with 12 bases between. This CDR3 contains 15 residues. Per the germline V gene, CDR1 is MNHEY and CDR2 is SVGAGI. The CDR3 reads CASKPGWTYNSPLHF. The CDR3 coding sequence is TGTGCCAGCAAGCCAGGGTGGACCTATAATTCACCCCTCCACTTT.

CDR3 region: CAMNRVYTEAFF. The CDR3 DNA is TGTGCCATGAACAGGGTGTACACTGAAGCTTTCTTT. The chain couples TRBV5-8 to TRBJ1-1; possibly TRBD1 for D (6 bases). Looked up from germline, CDR1 is SGHTS and CDR2 is YDEGEE. Trimming removed 9 bases at V and 3 bases at J, with 12 bases between. The CDR3 is made up of 12 amino acids.

The chain couples TRBV5-1 to TRBJ2-7; a weak D match, TRBD1 (5 bases). Trimming took 3 bases from V and 3 from J, leaving 13 bases between them. This CDR3 has 14 amino acids. The V gene's germline CDR1 is SGHRS and CDR2 YFSETQ. CDR3 sequence: CASSWTTPGYEQYF. CDR3 bases: TGCGCCAGCAGCTGGACAACTCCCGGCTACGAGCAGTACTTC.

The rearrangement uses TRBV5-6 and TRBJ1-2, with D perhaps matching TRBD1 (6 bases). The CDR3 has 16 residues. Trimming cost V 0 bases and J 7 bases, with 19 bases left between them. The germline V gene encodes CDR1 SGHDT and CDR2 YYEEEE. The CDR3 DNA is TGTGCCAGCAGCTTGGCTAACAGGGTAGAAGTTCGTGGCTACACCTTC. Amino acids: CASSLANRVEVRGYTF.

V usage is TRBV7-2 and J usage is TRBJ2-2; D call uncertain. CDR1 is SGHTA and CDR2 is FQGNSA in the germline V gene. The CDR3 consists of 14 residues. The V gene lost 3 bases and the J gene lost 2 bases, with 7 bases spanning the gap. The CDR3 protein is CASSFSGNTGELFF. As DNA, the CDR3 is TGTGCCAGCAGCTTCTCAGGAAACACCGGGGAGCTGTTTTTT. The full variable domain, rest sourced from reference TRBV7-2 and TRBJ2-2, is GAGVSQSPSNKVTEKGKDVELRCDPISGHTALYWYRQSLGQGLEFLIYFQGNSAPDKSGLPSDRFSAERTGGSVSTLTIQRTQQEDSAVYLCASSFSGNTGELFFGEGSRLTVL.

The chain carries TRBV7-2 and TRBJ1-5; the D is unclear. This CDR3 spans 12 amino acids. Trimming took off 2 bases at V and 4 bases at J, with 3 bases between the two ends. The germline gives CDR1 SGHTA, CDR2 FQGNSA. The DNA for the CDR3 is TGTGCCAGCAGCTTACCTAATCAGCCCCAGCATTTT. Protein sequence: CASSLPNQPQHF.

The chain's CDR3 is CASSPSAGARLVNSPLHF. CDR3 in DNA: TGCGCCAGCAGCCCCAGCGCGGGAGCTAGATTAGTAAATTCACCCCTCCACTTT. J is TRBJ1-6 and V is TRBV4-3; D is unclear. From germline, CDR1 is LGHNA and CDR2 YSLEER. Trimming pared 4 bases from V and 7 bases from J, leaving 23 bases between. CDR3 size: 18 residues.

The count of this clone is one. The chain couples TRBV19 to TRBJ2-5; the match to TRBD1 covers 7 bases. The V and J ends lost 5 bases and 4 bases, in that order; junction bases with no gene match: 7. This CDR3 spans 14 amino acids. Germline loops: CDR1 LNHDA, CDR2 SQIVND (reference sequence). In nucleotides, the CDR3 is TGTGCCAGTAGTGACCGGGACAGAAGAGAGACCCAGTACTTC. This encodes CASSDRDRRETQYF.

The chain couples TRBV7-9 to TRBJ2-1; TRBD2 aligns across 9 bases. The J segment lost 0 bases and the V segment lost 1 base, leaving 10 bases of the junction unmatched. The CDR3 sequence is 19 residues long. CDR1 SEHNR and CDR2 FQNEAQ come from the germline V gene (reference sequence). In nucleotides, the CDR3 is TGTGCCAGCAGCTTAGGGGCCCCTAGCGGGACAAGCTCCTACAATGAGCAGTTCTTC. Amino acid sequence: CASSLGAPSGTSSYNEQFF.

The chain recombines TRBV4-1 with TRBJ1-4; D is perhaps TRBD1 (6 bases). The CDR3 length is 15 residues. Trimming pared 3 bases from V and 7 bases from J, leaving 15 bases between. Germline loops: CDR1 MGHRA, CDR2 YSYEKL. CDR3 amino acids: CASSQSGEFGEKLFF. CDR3 bases: TGCGCCAGCAGCCAGTCAGGGGAATTCGGTGAAAAACTGTTTTTT.

The V gene is TRBV25-1, the J gene TRBJ1-6; D is unresolved. The germline CDR1 and CDR2 sequences are MGHDK and SYGVNS. Trimming shortened V by 4 bases and J by 10 bases, and 11 bases separated the two germline ends. The CDR3 runs 13 residues. The CDR3 region has the DNA TGTGCCAGCAGTGGAACGGGTTGGTCACCCCTCCACTTT. Encoded protein: CASSGTGWSPLHF.

This chain links TRBV5-1 with TRBJ2-1, with TRBD2 identical over 8 bases. Trimming removed 0 bases from V and 9 bases from J; junction bases left unmatched: 8. This CDR3 has 15 residues. Germline CDR1 SGHRS, CDR2 YFSETQ. The CDR3 region is CASSLAGGLIGEQFF. The CDR3 DNA follows: TGCGCCAGCAGCTTGGCGGGGGGGCTTATCGGTGAGCAGTTCTTC. The full variable domain, rest sourced from reference TRBV5-1 and TRBJ2-1, is KAGVTQTPRYLIKTRGQQVTLSCSPISGHRSVSWYQQTPGQGLQFLFEYFSETQRNKGNFPGRFSGRQFSNSRSEMNVSTLELGDSALYLCASSLAGGLIGEQFFGPGTRLTVL.